The rows below give T cell receptor beta chains drawn from one sample of a study of human T cells and chemical hapten exposure. TCRdb recomputed calls from the RACE reads with MiXCR, one row per CDR3 protein. The sample lists 79,000 or so distinct CDR3 sequences; over 9% were seen once. The sequenced sample was whole blood, obtained in connection with sensitization to the hapten diphenylcyclopropenone (DPC). Receptors were obtained from a woman aged 50 to 65 with alopecia areata. Some clones in this sample may be carry-over from other donors' samples. CDR3s include the opening cysteine and the closing phenylalanine or tryptophan. Each record gives: D gene, clone size, J gene, V gene, CDR3 protein, CDR3 DNA. A D gene is named only where the DNA matches it firmly. The size entry is marked missing in some rows and otherwise reads once, few, many or a size class.

>NA|NA|TRBJ2-1|TRBV4-1
CASSQAIAEYYNEQFF
TGCGCCAGCAGCCAAGCGATCGCCGAGTACTACAATGAGCAGTTCTTC
>NA|few|TRBJ2-7|TRBV29-1
CSVVLAAYEQYF
TGCAGCGTTGTATTAGCGGCCTACGAGCAGTACTTC
>TRBD2|NA|TRBJ2-3|TRBV11-3
CASSLGRGAQNTQYF
TGTGCCAGCAGCTTAGGGCGGGGGGCACAGAATACGCAGTATTTT
>TRBD2|NA|TRBJ2-7|TRBV11-1
CASSLRASGTYEQYF
TGTGCCAGCAGCTTACGGGCTAGCGGGACCTACGAGCAGTACTTC
>NA|few|TRBJ1-1|TRBV7-6
CASSLGTALGEAFF
TGTGCCAGCAGCTTAGGGACGGCGCTTGGAGAAGCTTTCTTT
>NA|few|TRBJ1-1|TRBV18
CASSPRVQLNTEAFF
TGTGCCAGCTCACCAAGAGTTCAACTGAACACTGAAGCTTTCTTT
>TRBD2|NA|TRBJ2-3|TRBV7-6
CASSRTSPDTQYF
TGTGCCAGCAGTCGGACTAGCCCAGATACGCAGTATTTT
>NA|NA|TRBJ2-7|TRBV3-1
CASSSGREQYF
TGTGCCAGCAGCTCAGGTAGGGAGCAGTACTTC
>TRBD1|NA|TRBJ2-1|TRBV28
CASSSPRTGGHNEQFF
TGTGCCAGCAGCTCACCCCGGACAGGGGGCCACAATGAGCAGTTCTTC
>NA|few|TRBJ2-3|TRBV12-3/TRBV12-4
CASRQVGQDTQYF
TGTGCCAGCAGACAAGTCGGGCAAGATACGCAGTATTTT
>NA|few|TRBJ1-1|TRBV12-3/TRBV12-4
CASSLKGSYEAFF
TGTGCCAGCAGTTTGAAGGGCAGCTATGAAGCTTTCTTT
>NA|few|TRBJ2-3|TRBV6-6
CASSPVAGAQYF
TGTGCCAGCAGTCCCGTCGCGGGTGCGCAGTATTTT
>TRBD1|few|TRBJ1-1|TRBV7-3
CASSLAGGRLNTEAFF
TGTGCCAGCAGCCTCGCAGGGGGCCGCCTGAACACTGAAGCTTTCTTT
>TRBD1|many|TRBJ1-1|TRBV6-5
CASSLQTGVVTEAFF
TGTGCCAGCAGTCTTCAGACAGGGGTGGTCACTGAAGCTTTCTTT
>NA|few|TRBJ2-3|TRBV10-3
CAISEPSARASTDTQYF
TGTGCCATCAGTGAGCCGTCGGCCAGGGCTAGCACAGATACGCAGTATTTT
>NA|few|TRBJ2-7|TRBV4-3
CASSQDRAYEQYF
TGCGCCAGCAGCCAAGATCGGGCCTACGAGCAGTACTTC
>NA|few|TRBJ2-5|TRBV25-1
CASSEGGRAQYF
TGTGCCAGCAGTGAAGGGGGCCGGGCCCAGTACTTC
>NA|many|TRBJ2-2|TRBV21-1
CASSKARLAGGNTGELFF
TGTGCCAGCAGCAAAGCGCGACTAGCGGGAGGAAACACCGGGGAGCTGTTTTTT
>TRBD1|NA|TRBJ1-1|TRBV12-3/TRBV12-4
CASSLTQGAAFF
TGTGCCAGCAGTTTGACACAGGGGGCGGCTTTCTTT
>NA|NA|TRBJ1-1|TRBV6-5
CASSYGRGNTEAFF
TGTGCCAGCAGTTACGGGCGGGGGAACACTGAAGCTTTCTTT
>NA|NA|TRBJ2-3|TRBV7-7
CASSRAGTTDTQYF
TGTGCTAGCAGCCGGGCCGGGACTACAGATACGCAGTATTTT
>NA|many|TRBJ2-4|TRBV7-2
CASSPDSGNIQYF
TGTGCCAGCAGCCCGGACAGTGGAAACATTCAGTACTTC
>TRBD1|NA|TRBJ2-1|TRBV4-1
CASSQGSGTGGWAYNEQFF
TGCGCCAGCAGCCAAGGCTCCGGGACAGGGGGATGGGCCTACAATGAGCAGTTCTTC
>TRBD1|few|TRBJ2-7|TRBV7-3
CASSPAPGQGQYEQYF
TGTGCCAGCAGCCCCGCCCCGGGACAGGGGCAATACGAGCAGTACTTC
>TRBD2|NA|TRBJ2-1|TRBV10-3
CAISDSGSNNEQFF
TGTGCCATCAGTGATAGCGGGAGTAACAATGAGCAGTTCTTC
>NA|few|TRBJ2-7|TRBV4-3
CASSQDKDYLYEQYF
TGCGCCAGCAGCCAAGACAAGGACTACCTATACGAGCAGTACTTC
>NA|many|TRBJ1-5|TRBV12-3/TRBV12-4
CASWGGRSEPQHF
TGTGCCAGTTGGGGGGGAAGGTCAGAGCCCCAGCATTTT
>TRBD2|many|TRBJ2-1|TRBV7-9
CASSSGGLPPNNEQFF
TGTGCCAGCAGCTCGGGGGGACTTCCCCCAAACAATGAGCAGTTCTTC
>TRBD2|many|TRBJ2-3|TRBV28
CASSPSSGRAGTDTQYF
TGTGCCAGCAGTCCCTCTAGCGGGAGGGCTGGCACAGATACGCAGTATTTT
>NA|few|TRBJ1-1|TRBV30
CAWSRTAWGTEAFF
TGTGCCTGGAGTCGGACGGCCTGGGGCACTGAAGCTTTCTTT
>NA|few|TRBJ2-4|TRBV12-3/TRBV12-4
CASRTGTPNIQYF
TGTGCCAGCAGAACCGGGACCCCCAACATTCAGTACTTC
>NA|many|TRBJ2-7|TRBV20-1
CSAREDPRGSDEQYF
TGCAGTGCTAGAGAAGACCCGAGGGGGTCAGACGAGCAGTACTTC
>NA|NA|TRBJ1-2|TRBV20-1
CSARDQQTPVNYGYTF
TGCAGTGCTAGAGATCAACAGACTCCCGTAAATTATGGCTACACCTTC
>NA|few|TRBJ1-4|TRBV20-1
CSARATIRQGNEKLFF
TGCAGTGCTAGAGCCACCATCCGCCAGGGGAATGAAAAACTGTTTTTT
>TRBD2|many|TRBJ2-1|TRBV12-3/TRBV12-4
CASSLPASGVYNEQFF
TGTGCCAGCAGTCTCCCTGCGAGCGGGGTCTACAATGAGCAGTTCTTC
>TRBD2|NA|TRBJ2-3|TRBV7-9
CASSLGLAGGPADTQYF
TGTGCCAGCAGCTTGGGACTAGCGGGAGGGCCTGCAGATACGCAGTATTTT
>NA|few|TRBJ2-3|TRBV5-4
CASSIPGSSTDTQYF
TGTGCCAGCAGCATTCCGGGGTCTAGCACAGATACGCAGTATTTT
>NA|NA|TRBJ1-6|TRBV7-9
CASSLDFSDSPLHF
TGTGCCAGCAGCTTAGACTTTAGCGATTCACCCCTCCACTTT
>NA|NA|TRBJ1-6|TRBV6-5
CASAKMGRGDNSPLHF
TGTGCCAGCGCAAAGATGGGCCGAGGCGATAATTCACCCCTCCACTTT
>NA|NA|TRBJ2-1|TRBV29-1
CSAATGGSYNEQFF
TGCAGCGCCGCGACGGGTGGCTCCTACAATGAGCAGTTCTTC
>NA|NA|TRBJ1-4|TRBV12-3/TRBV12-4
CASSLQGSNEKLFF
TGTGCCAGCAGTTTACAGGGGTCTAATGAAAAACTGTTTTTT
>NA|few|TRBJ2-7|TRBV28
CASSFTLDSLSYEQYF
TGTGCCAGCAGTTTTACCCTCGACTCTCTTTCGTACGAGCAGTACTTC
>TRBD1|NA|TRBJ2-7|TRBV12-3/TRBV12-4
CASRSGTGYSYEQYF
TGTGCCAGCAGATCCGGGACAGGGTACTCCTACGAGCAGTACTTC
>NA|NA|TRBJ2-1|TRBV27
CASRVPSHNEQFF
TGTGCCAGCAGGGTACCTAGCCACAATGAGCAGTTCTTC
>NA|few|TRBJ1-5|TRBV20-1
CSASPGAVGGPQHF
TGCAGTGCTAGCCCGGGCGCCGTGGGGGGGCCCCAGCATTTT
>TRBD2|few|TRBJ2-5|TRBV6-5
CASSPGGPQETQYF
TGTGCCAGCAGCCCGGGGGGACCTCAAGAGACCCAGTACTTC
>NA|few|TRBJ2-3|TRBV6-5
CASSRLDGTQYF
TGTGCCAGCAGTAGACTAGACGGTACGCAGTATTTT
>NA|few|TRBJ2-2|TRBV14
CASSQDLGTFPNTGELFF
TGTGCCAGCAGCCAAGATCTTGGTACCTTTCCGAACACCGGGGAGCTGTTTTTT
>NA|NA|TRBJ1-3|TRBV12-3/TRBV12-4
CASRRGPGNTIYF
TGTGCCAGCAGACGTGGACCGGGAAACACCATATATTTT
>TRBD1|NA|TRBJ1-2|TRBV12-3/TRBV12-4
CASSETGSAYGYTF
TGTGCCAGCAGCGAGACAGGGTCGGCCTATGGCTACACCTTC
>TRBD1|NA|TRBJ2-3|TRBV11-2
CASSSRGTGGVDTQYF
TGTGCCAGCAGCTCAAGGGGCACAGGGGGCGTCGATACGCAGTATTTT
>TRBD2|few|TRBJ2-1|TRBV7-6
CASSWTSGSSYNEQFF
TGTGCCAGCAGCTGGACTAGCGGGAGCTCCTACAATGAGCAGTTCTTC
>TRBD1|NA|TRBJ1-3|TRBV5-5
CASSFRGQVYSGNTIYF
TGTGCCAGCAGCTTCAGGGGGCAGGTCTACTCTGGAAACACCATATATTTT
>NA|many|TRBJ2-3|TRBV20-1
CSARLTTSTDTQYF
TGCAGTGCTAGACTTACCACGAGCACAGATACGCAGTATTTT